This T cell receptor beta chain came from a study of blood T cell repertoires in COVID-19 (dated by TCRdb to the early 2020s). In the study overall: Samples covering the acute and convalescent phases of COVID-19 were provided by collaborators in the United States, Italy and Spain. Where available, HLA class I and class II types were taken from metadata supplied by the sample provider and were not determined by assay-based typing. The samples were drawn from the first 160 participants of the ongoing ImmuneRACE study and from about 1,200 subjects provided by 6 global collaborators. A freely available public database, intended as a resource for researchers studying the immune response to SARS-CoV-2, is where the repertoires were released. The material from the prospective study consisted of cDNA or gDNA derived from T cells, B-cell-depleted T cells, or PBMCs. The sample metadata nearly always contained a de-identified subject ID, COVID-19 status, age in years and sex. Subjects who had been exposed to COVID-19, were actively infected with it, or had recovered from it provided the deeply sampled blood TCRbeta repertoires that made up the dataset. What the work shows at the level of the full study, not this receptor alone: The quantity of clinical and demographic metadata differed by source and by participant and was supplied without curation.

Remarks on this clone: What this receptor recognizes is not known. The input lacks base qualities; no much larger clone sits a single base away.

One collaborating source in Seattle enrolled patients while the patients were actively infected and followed the patients over time throughout the course of disease. Each collaborating institution followed its own protocols to collect whole blood in K2EDTA tubes. Collaborator samples were shipped for TCRbeta analysis as frozen whole blood, isolated PBMCs, or DNA extracted from either sample type. Cut back by 0 bases and 0 bases, the V and J ends lie 12 bases apart. In the germline V gene, CDR1 corresponds to LGHNT and CDR2 to FRNRAP. The CDR3 measures 16 amino acids from cysteine to phenylalanine. Only the CDR3 DNA is retained, 48 bases long and in frame from the first base. The immunoSEQ Assay, a bias-controlled multiplex PCR, was used to amplify TCRbeta CDR3 regions from genomic DNA. The paper's processing steps were these. The number of nucleated cells in each sample was estimated by amplification of reference gene primers within the assay. To quantify the absolute abundance of each unique TCRbeta CDR3 rearrangement, sequence reads were collapsed and filtered. For each sample, productive Simpson clonality was calculated as the square root of Simpson's diversity index across productive rearrangements. TCRdb took over this immuneACCESS table, retaining in-frame rearrangements with V and J assigned. Such tables are incomplete; in checked studies, under half of the missing clones stem from an unresolved V gene, and the remainder is unexplained. V, J and clone size derive from that table, while D and trimming were established from the DNA sequence. The table for this sample lists about 230,000 clones; 85% to 90% of them were counted only once. Roughly 11% of the sample is held by the ten biggest clonotypes.

The sequenced sample was peripheral blood. The V and J genes are TRBV12-5 and TRBJ2-7, and possibly TRBD1, on 6 matching bases. This TCR came from a man aged 50 to 60 with COVID-19, enrolled during active disease. The nucleotide sequence is given as TGTGCTAGTGGTTTGGTACCGACAGGAGACTCCTACGAGCAGTACTTC. Its coded protein is CASGLVPTGDSYEQYF.